The 25 T cell receptor beta chains listed next were all sequenced from one sample in a study of T-cell reconstitution after alpha-beta-depleted transplantation in children. For TCRbeta, the library was prepared with unique molecular identifiers. TCRdb independently ran MiXCR on the PCR reads; one entry per CDR3 protein. The table includes about 290,000 distinct CDR3 sequences, over 9% detected once. The specimen was PBMCs, collected before TCRalphabeta/CD19-depleted stem cell transplant. These receptors came from a boy in the first two years of life with acute myeloid leukemia, due to receive a stem cell transplant.

This clonotype came up many times. V usage is TRBV12-3 or TRBV12-4 and J usage is TRBJ2-1; TRBD2 is a possible D gene (5 bases). CDR3 size: 15 residues. V dropped 6 bases and J dropped 7 bases, with 19 bases sitting between them. As DNA, the CDR3 is TGTGCCAGCAGCCCTAGCAGAAATCCTAGTAATGAGCAGTTCTTC. As protein: CASSPSRNPSNEQFF.

This clonotype was seen repeatedly, ten times or more. The chain has TRBV28 and TRBJ1-5; 11 bases fit TRBD1. This CDR3 is built from 18 residues. The V gene end was trimmed by 4 bases and the J gene end by 4 bases; junction bases not matched to a gene: 12. Germline CDR1 reads MDHEN; CDR2 reads SYDVKM. CDR3 sequence (DNA): TGTGCCAGCAGTTCCAACCTGAGGACAGGGGGCGGGAATCAGCCCCAGCATTTT. Translating it yields CASSSNLRTGGGNQPQHF.

This clonotype is medium-sized. The CDR3 loop reads CASSFSWPSGANVLTF. The CDR3 coding sequence is TGTGCCAGCAGCTTCTCCTGGCCCTCTGGGGCCAACGTCCTGACTTTC. The genes are TRBV13 and TRBJ2-6; D is unclear. Trimming cost V 3 bases and J 0 bases, with 9 bases left between them. The CDR3 loop spans 16 amino acids. Germline V gene lookup returns CDR1 PRHDT and CDR2 FYEKMQ (reference sequence).

This clonotype has a count of ten or more. CDR3 sequence: CASSLSGQMNTEAFF. CDR3 DNA: TGTGCCAGCAGCTTATCGGGACAGATGAACACTGAAGCTTTCTTT. This sequence joins TRBV11-1 and TRBJ1-1; TRBD1 aligns across 7 bases. The CDR3 runs 15 residues. With 2 bases clipped from V and 0 bases from J, the junction kept 3 bases outside the gene matches. Per the germline V gene, CDR1 is SGHAT and CDR2 is FQDESV (reference sequence). Together with reference TRBV11-1 and TRBJ1-1, the CDR3 gives the full variable domain: EAEVAQSPRYKITEKSQAVAFWCDPISGHATLYWYRQILGQGPELLVQFQDESVVDDSQLPKDRFSAERLKGVDSTLKIQPAELGDSAMYLCASSLSGQMNTEAFFGQGTRLTVV.

This clonotype has ten or more counts. V gene TRBV28 combines with J gene TRBJ1-6; unclear D gene. The CDR3 spans 14 residues. Germline V CDR1 and CDR2: MDHEN, SYDVKM. Trimming removed 2 bases from V and 7 bases from J, with 9 bases in between. The CDR3 region is CASSLPQANSPLHF. As DNA, the CDR3 is TGTGCCAGCAGTTTACCCCAAGCCAATTCACCCCTCCACTTT.

This clonotype was observed a handful of times. The chain recombines TRBV28 with TRBJ1-4, with D unclear. The CDR3 runs to 13 residues. The germline V gene encodes CDR1 MDHEN and CDR2 SYDVKM. Trimming left V 3 bases short and J 5 bases short, with 7 bases between. The CDR3 spells CASSLITNEKLFF. The CDR3 DNA reads TGTGCCAGCAGTTTGATTACCAATGAAAAACTGTTTTTT.

This clonotype was counted ten times or more. The chain is built from TRBV29-1 and TRBJ1-3; D gene uncertain. The length of the CDR3 is 11 residues. Looked up from germline, CDR1 is SQVTM and CDR2 is ANQGSEA. V was pared by 6 bases and J by 0 bases, with 3 bases between. CDR3 amino acids: CSVSSGNTIYF. CDR3 bases: TGCAGCGTCTCCTCTGGAAACACCATATATTTT.

This clonotype was observed at least ten times. V and J are TRBV20-1 and TRBJ2-1, with TRBD2 identical over 7 bases. The CDR3 consists of 14 residues. V lost 4 bases, J lost 8 bases, and 11 bases stayed unmatched. The germline V gene encodes CDR1 DFQATT and CDR2 SNEGSKA (reference sequence). The CDR3 DNA reads as TGCAGTGCTACTACGGGACTATTCATCGATGAGCAGTTCTTC. This sequence encodes CSATTGLFIDEQFF.

This clonotype has at least ten counts. The genes are TRBV25-1 and TRBJ1-1, with D unresolved. CDR3 length: 15 residues. CDR1 is MGHDK, CDR2 SYGVNS, per germline. V lost 5 bases and J lost 1, with 14 bases in between. The CDR3 loop reads CASSHLQQPNTEAFF. The CDR3 coding sequence is TGTGCCAGCAGTCACCTCCAACAGCCGAACACTGAAGCTTTCTTT. Combining the CDR3 with reference TRBV25-1 and TRBJ1-1 gives the whole variable domain EADIYQTPRYLVIGTGKKITLECSQTMGHDKMYWYQQDPGMELHLIHYSYGVNSTEKGDLSSESTVSRIRTEHFPLTLESARPSHTSQYLCASSHLQQPNTEAFFGQGTRLTVV.

This clonotype showed up many times. The rearrangement links TRBV6-2 or TRBV6-3 to TRBJ1-1; tentative D call: TRBD1 (6 bases). Looked up from germline, CDR1 is MNHEY and CDR2 is SVGEGT. V was cut by 2 bases and J by 3 bases, with 19 bases left in between. The CDR3 is 17 amino acids. CDR3 nucleotide sequence: TGTGCCAGCAGTTACACGTACAGTCGACAGGATCACACTGAAGCTTTCTTT. It yields the protein CASSYTYSRQDHTEAFF.

The chain couples TRBV29-1 to TRBJ2-7; 7 bases agree with TRBD1. Looked up from germline, CDR1 is SQVTM and CDR2 is ANQGSEA. V was clipped by 4 bases and J by 0 bases; unmatched bases: 3. CDR3 length: 13 residues. DNA for the CDR3: TGCAGCGTTGGGACAGGCGCCTCCTACGAGCAGTACTTC. Residues: CSVGTGASYEQYF.

This clonotype was observed many times. This rearrangement joins TRBV5-1 to TRBJ2-3, with TRBD2 matching over 7 bases. CDR3 length: 16 residues. V lost 1 base to trimming and J lost 0 bases; unmatched junction nucleotides: 5. CDR1 is SGHRS and CDR2 is YFSETQ in the germline V gene. The CDR3 region has the DNA TGCGCCAGCAGCTTGCCGGCGGGGGTGAGCACAGATACGCAGTATTTT. Its translation is CASSLPAGVSTDTQYF.

In this sample, this clonotype turned up a few times. The chain carries TRBV12-3 or TRBV12-4 and TRBJ2-3, with TRBD2 as a possible D gene (6 bases). V was trimmed by 2 bases and J by 5 bases, leaving 11 bases between them. The CDR3 consists of 14 residues. CDR3 sequence (DNA): TGTGCCAGCAGTTTATTAGCGGAGGGAGATACGCAGTATTTT. Its translation: CASSLLAEGDTQYF.

This clonotype was observed many times. J is TRBJ2-3 and V is TRBV4-2; D unresolved. The V gene's germline CDR1 is LGHNA and CDR2 YNFKEQ. Trimming shortened V by 0 bases and J by 3 bases, and 10 bases separated the two germline ends. The CDR3 length is 15 residues. CDR3 sequence: CASSQESSETDTQYF. The CDR3 DNA sequence: TGTGCCAGCAGCCAAGAGAGCTCAGAGACAGATACGCAGTATTTT.

The table lists this clonotype with many counts. V and J are TRBV27 and TRBJ2-2; TRBD2 matches 10 bases. From germline, CDR1 is MNHEY and CDR2 SMNVEV (reference sequence). CDR3 length: 17 residues. Trimming cost V 1 base and J 4 bases; bases outside gene matches: 6. In DNA, the CDR3 is TGTGCCAGCAGTTTATACGCCGGGACTAGCGCCACCGGGGAGCTGTTTTTT. As protein: CASSLYAGTSATGELFF.

The table lists this clonotype with many counts. The rearrangement joins TRBV7-6 to TRBJ2-7; TRBD1 is a possible D gene (6 bases). V gave up 4 bases and J gave up 3 bases, with 13 bases separating them. Germline-derived CDR1 and CDR2 are SGHVS and FNYEAQ. The CDR3 loop spans 14 amino acids. The DNA for the CDR3 is TGTGCCAGCAGCTCCGGGACAATCTTCTACGAGCAGTACTTC. Its protein product is CASSSGTIFYEQYF.

The table lists this clonotype with many counts. This chain links TRBV7-9 with TRBJ2-1; D is ambiguous. CDR3 size: 13 residues. The V end was cut by 1 base, the J end by 5 bases, with 6 bases between. Germline values: CDR1 SEHNR, CDR2 FQNEAQ (reference sequence). The CDR3 region is CASSLGRNNEQFF. CDR3 bases: TGTGCCAGCAGCTTAGGCAGAAACAATGAGCAGTTCTTC.

This clonotype was found many times. The rearrangement uses TRBV28 and TRBJ1-1; D remains unclear. This CDR3 comprises 14 residues. Germline V gene sequence: CDR1 MDHEN, CDR2 SYDVKM. Trimming left V 4 bases short and J 0 bases short, with 9 bases between. CDR3 nucleotide sequence: TGTGCCAGCAGTTCACCCTATTTGAACACTGAAGCTTTCTTT. Its protein product is CASSSPYLNTEAFF.

This clonotype was detected a few times. The chain recombines TRBV2 with TRBJ2-1, with 8 bases that match TRBD2. In germline, CDR1 is SNHLY, CDR2 FYNNEI. The CDR3 sequence is 13 residues long. V shed 11 bases and J 4 bases; nucleotides not matched to a gene: 7. DNA for the CDR3: TGTGCCGGTAGCGGGACCCCTTACAATGAGCAGTTCTTC. Translation: CAGSGTPYNEQFF.

This clonotype was observed many times. The V gene is TRBV28, the J gene TRBJ2-5; the match to TRBD2 covers 13 bases. The CDR3 is made up of 16 amino acids. The junction had 5 bases not matched to a gene; V was cut back by 5 bases and J by 2 bases. Per the germline V gene, CDR1 is MDHEN and CDR2 is SYDVKM. CDR3 in amino acids: CASSPRLAGGQETQYF. DNA for the CDR3: TGTGCCAGCAGTCCCAGACTAGCGGGAGGACAAGAGACCCAGTACTTC.

The table lists this clonotype with many counts. The chain couples TRBV28 to TRBJ2-7; 7 bases fit TRBD1. The V gene's germline CDR1 is MDHEN and CDR2 SYDVKM. V trimming: 3 bases; J trimming: 3 bases; junction bases outside the gene matches: 8. This CDR3 is built from 15 residues. The CDR3 loop reads CASSFLTGQFYEQYF. For the CDR3, the DNA is TGTGCCAGCAGTTTCCTTACGGGACAGTTCTACGAGCAGTACTTC.

This clonotype was seen repeatedly, ten times or more. The chain employs TRBV7-9 and TRBJ2-7; possible D gene TRBD2, 6 bases. Germline lookup yields CDR1 SEHNR and CDR2 FQNEAQ (reference sequence). The length of the CDR3 is 14 residues. V was cut by 5 bases and J by 1 base, with 12 bases left in between. DNA for the CDR3: TGTGCCAGCAGCCGCGGGACCGCGTCCTACGAGCAGTACTTC. Translated, it gives CASSRGTASYEQYF. The complete variable domain, with remaining parts taken from reference TRBV7-9 and TRBJ2-7, reads DTGVSQNPRHKITKRGQNVTFRCDPISEHNRLYWYRQTLGQGPEFLTYFQNEAQLEKSRLLSDRFSAERPKGSFSTLEIQRTEQGDSAMYLCASSRGTASYEQYFGPGTRLTVT.

About this clonotype: A much larger clone differs from this one at a single base, so this may be a read error. This rearrangement joins TRBV28 to TRBJ1-1; D might be TRBD1 (6 bases). V dropped 5 bases and J dropped 0 bases, with 13 bases sitting between them. The CDR3 is 15 residues long. Germline loops: CDR1 MDHEN, CDR2 SYDVKM. CDR3 residues: CASSPLGALNTEAFF. Here the CDR3 DNA reads TGTGCCAGCAGTCCTCTGGGGGCCTTGAACACTGAAGCTTTCTTT. Supplemented by reference TRBV28 and TRBJ1-1, the full variable domain reads DVKVTQSSRYLVKRTGEKVFLECVQDMDHENMFWYRQDPGLGLRLIYFSYDVKMKEKGDIPEGYSVSREKKERFSLILESASTNQTSMYLCASSPLGALNTEAFFGQGTRLTVV.

This clonotype was recorded at least ten times. The J gene is TRBJ2-5, the V gene TRBV4-3, with D maybe TRBD2 (6 bases). V shed 4 bases and J shed 2 bases, with 11 bases lying between them. Per germline, CDR1 LGHNA and CDR2 YSLEER. The CDR3 has 14 residues. This CDR3 reads CASSRLLAQETQYF. CDR3 in DNA: TGCGCCAGCAGCCGCCTCCTAGCGCAAGAGACCCAGTACTTC.

In this sample, this clonotype turned up many times. This sequence joins TRBV12-3 or TRBV12-4 and TRBJ1-2, with 12 bases that match TRBD1. This CDR3 is 17 amino acids long. V lost 2 bases to trimming and J lost 2 bases; unmatched junction nucleotides: 6. The CDR3 sequence: CASSLRGTGGRNYGYTF. The CDR3 DNA reads as TGTGCCAGCAGTTTAAGGGGGACAGGGGGCCGAAACTATGGCTACACCTTC.